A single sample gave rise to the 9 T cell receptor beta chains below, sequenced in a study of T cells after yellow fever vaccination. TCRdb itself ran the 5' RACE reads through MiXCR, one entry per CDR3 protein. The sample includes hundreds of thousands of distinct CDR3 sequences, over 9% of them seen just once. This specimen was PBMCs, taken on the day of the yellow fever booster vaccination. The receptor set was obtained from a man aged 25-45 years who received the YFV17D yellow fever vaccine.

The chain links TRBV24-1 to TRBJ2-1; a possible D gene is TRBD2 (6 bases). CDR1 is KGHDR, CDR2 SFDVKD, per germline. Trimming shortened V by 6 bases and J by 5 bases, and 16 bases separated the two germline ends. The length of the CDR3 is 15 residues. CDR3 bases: TGTGCCACCAGTTCCGCCCTGGACTATAACAATGAGCAGTTCTTC. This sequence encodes CATSSALDYNNEQFF.

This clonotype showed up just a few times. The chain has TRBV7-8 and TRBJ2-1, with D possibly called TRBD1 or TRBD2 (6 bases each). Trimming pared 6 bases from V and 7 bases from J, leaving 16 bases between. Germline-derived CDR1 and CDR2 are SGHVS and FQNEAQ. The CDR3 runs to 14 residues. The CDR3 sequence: CASSWRDMVNEQFF. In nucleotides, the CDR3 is TGTGCCAGCAGTTGGCGGGACATGGTGAATGAGCAGTTCTTC.

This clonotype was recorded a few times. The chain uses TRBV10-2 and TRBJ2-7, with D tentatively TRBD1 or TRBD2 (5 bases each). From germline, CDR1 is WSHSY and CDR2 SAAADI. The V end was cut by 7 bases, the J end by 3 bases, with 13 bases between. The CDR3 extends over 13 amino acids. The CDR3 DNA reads TGCGCCAGCACTCTGGGACGTGACTACGAGCAGTACTTC. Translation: CASTLGRDYEQYF.

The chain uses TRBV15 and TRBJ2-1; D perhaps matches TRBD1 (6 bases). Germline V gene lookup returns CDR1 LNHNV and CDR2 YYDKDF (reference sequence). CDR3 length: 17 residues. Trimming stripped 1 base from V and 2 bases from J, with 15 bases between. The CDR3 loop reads CATSRAWGQGTYNEQFF. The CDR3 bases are TGTGCCACCAGCAGAGCCTGGGGCCAGGGGACCTACAATGAGCAGTTCTTC.

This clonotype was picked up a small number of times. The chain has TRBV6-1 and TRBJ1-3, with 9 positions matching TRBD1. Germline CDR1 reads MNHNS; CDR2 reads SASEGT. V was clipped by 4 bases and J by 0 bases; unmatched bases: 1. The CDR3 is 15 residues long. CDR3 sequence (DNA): TGTGCCAGCAGTGTGGACAGGGGCTCTGGAAACACCATATATTTT. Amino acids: CASSVDRGSGNTIYF.

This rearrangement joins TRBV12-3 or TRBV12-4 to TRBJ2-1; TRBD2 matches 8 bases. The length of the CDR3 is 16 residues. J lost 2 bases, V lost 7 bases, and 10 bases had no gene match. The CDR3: CASTFPTSGPYNEQFF. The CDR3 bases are TGTGCCAGCACCTTCCCAACTAGCGGACCCTACAATGAGCAGTTCTTC.

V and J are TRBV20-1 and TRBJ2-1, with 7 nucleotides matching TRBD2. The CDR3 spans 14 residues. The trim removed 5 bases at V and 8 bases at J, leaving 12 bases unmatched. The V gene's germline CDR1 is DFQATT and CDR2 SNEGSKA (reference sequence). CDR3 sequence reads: CSAAGLVVRDEQFF. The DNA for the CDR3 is TGCAGTGCTGCCGGACTAGTGGTGCGTGATGAGCAGTTCTTC.

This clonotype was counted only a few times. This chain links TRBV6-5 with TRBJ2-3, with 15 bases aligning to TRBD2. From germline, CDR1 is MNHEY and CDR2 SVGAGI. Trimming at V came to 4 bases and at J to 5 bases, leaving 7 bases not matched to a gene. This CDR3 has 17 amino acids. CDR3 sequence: CASSFGLAGGPGDTQYF. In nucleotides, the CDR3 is TGTGCCAGCAGTTTCGGACTAGCGGGAGGGCCAGGAGATACGCAGTATTTT.

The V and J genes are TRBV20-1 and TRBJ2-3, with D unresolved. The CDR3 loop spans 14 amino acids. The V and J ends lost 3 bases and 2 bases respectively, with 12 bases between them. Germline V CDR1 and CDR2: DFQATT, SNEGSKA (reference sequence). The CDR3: CSASRPGPTDTQYF. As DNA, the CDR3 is TGCAGTGCTAGTCGCCCGGGCCCCACAGATACGCAGTATTTT.